The 23 T cell receptor beta chains listed next were all sequenced from one sample in a study of cytomegalovirus exposure and HLA in healthy donors (dated by TCRdb to the late 2010s). Receptor amplification or capture employed the immunoSEQ multiplex PCR assay. For the multiplex PCR, a mixture combining 60 forward primers for TCR Vbeta segments and 13 reverse primers for TCR Jbeta segments was used. TCRdb took this table from immuneACCESS and kept in-frame rearrangements with V and J called. Such tables lack part of the clones; where checked against another copy, unresolved V genes explain under half of the gap, and the rest is unexplained. The sample records some 150,000 clones, roughly 76% of which are singletons. The ten biggest clones cover roughly 5% of the sample. The sequenced material came from PBMCs. The receptor set was obtained from a woman aged 18-30 years in good health and CMV-seropositive.

The J gene is TRBJ2-2, the V gene TRBV15; the match to TRBD1 covers 10 bases. Losses at the gene ends were 8 bases for V and 6 bases for J; bases not matched to a gene: 9. Germline V gene data show CDR1 as LNHNV and CDR2 as YYDKDF (reference sequence). There are 15 residues in the CDR3. As DNA, the CDR3 is TGTGCCACCTTCCCGGACAGGGGGAGGGCCGGGGAGCTGTTTTTT. Its translation is CATFPDRGRAGELFF.

This clone was counted a few times. The chain carries TRBV9 and TRBJ1-2, with 7 bases lining up with TRBD1. V trimming: 0 bases; J trimming: 7 bases; junction bases outside the gene matches: 6. In germline, CDR1 is SGDLS, CDR2 YYNGEE. The CDR3 totals 14 residues. CDR3 nucleotides: TGTGCCAGCAGCGTAGCTCAGGGGGAAGGTGGCTACACCTTC. Encoded protein: CASSVAQGEGGYTF.

This clone was seen only a few times. The chain couples TRBV5-4 to TRBJ2-2; tentative D call: TRBD2 (7 bases). Trimming removed 7 bases from V and 4 bases from J, with 17 bases in between. The CDR3 is 15 residues long. CDR1 is SGHNT, CDR2 YYREEE, per germline (reference sequence). The CDR3 region is CASALGGAATGELFF. CDR3 bases: TGTGCCAGCGCCCTGGGGGGGGCGGCCACCGGGGAGCTGTTTTTT.

This clone was detected only a few times. This chain links TRBV7-9 with TRBJ1-6; D not certain. This CDR3 is 17 amino acids long. V shed 1 base and J shed 0 bases, with 10 bases lying between them. Germline CDR1 SEHNR, CDR2 FQNEAQ (reference sequence). CDR3 nucleotides: TGTGCCAGCAGCTTAGACGGATGGAGCTCCTATAATTCACCCCTCCACTTT. It specifies CASSLDGWSSYNSPLHF.

The chain links TRBV29-1 to TRBJ1-5, with 7 bases aligning to TRBD1. Germline V lookup: CDR1 SQVTM, CDR2 ANQGSEA. The CDR3 has 14 amino acids. The trim removed 4 bases at V and 3 bases at J, leaving 6 bases unmatched. As DNA, the CDR3 is TGCAGCGTTGTGACAGGGTTGGACAATCAGCCCCAGCATTTT. Protein sequence: CSVVTGLDNQPQHF.

By share of the sample, this clone is medium-sized. This sequence joins TRBV4-3 and TRBJ1-4, with D perhaps matching TRBD1 (5 bases). Trimming stripped 4 bases from V and 8 bases from J, with 17 bases between. Germline V CDR1 and CDR2: LGHNA, YSLEER. The CDR3 is made up of 15 amino acids. The CDR3 is CASSPSWQGGEKLFF. The DNA of the CDR3 is TGCGCCAGCAGCCCCTCCTGGCAGGGCGGCGAAAAACTGTTTTTT.

This rearrangement joins TRBV4-3 to TRBJ1-1; D remains ambiguous. The ends were cut back, 1 base at V and 0 bases at J, with 9 bases in the middle. The CDR3 length is 15 residues. Per the germline V gene, CDR1 is LGHNA and CDR2 is YSLEER. The CDR3 sequence is CASSQAADMNTEAFF. The CDR3 bases are TGCGCCAGCAGCCAAGCGGCGGATATGAACACTGAAGCTTTCTTT.

The CDR3 here is CAISESRIAGEETQYF. The CDR3, as DNA: TGTGCCATCAGTGAGTCTAGAATAGCGGGGGAGGAGACCCAGTACTTC. The chain links TRBV10-3 to TRBJ2-5; 9 nucleotides agree with TRBD2. Germline assignment: CDR1 ENHRY and CDR2 SYGVKD. The CDR3 contains 16 residues. The V gene end was trimmed by 0 bases and the J gene end by 5 bases; junction bases not matched to a gene: 7.

The chain combines TRBV5-1 with TRBJ1-1, with unresolved D. Trimming cost V 0 bases and J 0 bases, with 12 bases left between them. CDR3 length equals 16 residues. The germline V gene has CDR1 SGHRS and CDR2 YFSETQ. The CDR3, as DNA: TGCGCCAGCAGCTTGGATTCTCGGGGAATGAACACTGAAGCTTTCTTT. Its translation is CASSLDSRGMNTEAFF.

The CDR3 sequence is CASSLQGAENTIYF. CDR3 coding DNA: TGTGCCAGCAGTTTACAGGGGGCGGAAAACACCATATATTTT. The chain employs TRBV2 and TRBJ1-3; 9 bases agree with TRBD1. The V gene end was trimmed by 5 bases and the J gene end by 6 bases; junction bases not matched to a gene: 5. The CDR3 runs 14 residues. Germline CDR1 is SNHLY and CDR2 is FYNNEI.

V gene TRBV29-1 combines with J gene TRBJ1-2; 9 nucleotides align to TRBD1. After removal of 2 bases from V and 7 bases from J, the junction contained 8 bases not matched to a gene. The germline V gene has CDR1 SQVTM and CDR2 ANQGSEA. The CDR3 is made up of 14 amino acids. The DNA for the CDR3 is TGCAGCGTTGAACTTACAGGGGGCGTTGGTGGCTACACCTTC. Translating it yields CSVELTGGVGGYTF.

This clone came up a few times. CDR3 amino acids: CASSTRGTGEETQYF. The CDR3 DNA sequence: TGTGCCAGCAGCACCCGGGGGACAGGGGAAGAGACCCAGTACTTC. The J gene is TRBJ2-5, the V gene TRBV11-2; 10 nucleotides align to TRBD1. The germline gives CDR1 SGHAT, CDR2 FQNNGV. The junction had 6 bases not matched to a gene; V was cut back by 5 bases and J by 3 bases. This CDR3 comprises 15 residues.

In DNA form, the CDR3 reads TGTGCCAGTAGTATAGGACAGCCGAACACCGGGGAGCTGTTTTTT. Translated: CASSIGQPNTGELFF. The chain is built from TRBV19 and TRBJ2-2; perhaps TRBD1 as D (5 bases). Trimming shortened V by 1 base and J by 0 bases, and 6 bases separated the two germline ends. Germline V gives CDR1 LNHDA, CDR2 SQIVND (reference sequence). The CDR3 is made up of 15 amino acids.

This chain links TRBV5-4 with TRBJ2-7; TRBD1 might be the D (6 bases). The CDR3 runs 15 residues. V was pared by 4 bases and J by 5 bases, with 19 bases between. Germline loops: CDR1 SGHNT, CDR2 YYREEE (reference sequence). CDR3 DNA: TGTGCCAGCAGCCCCGGACAGTTTGACGCCGACGAGCAGTACTTC. Protein product: CASSPGQFDADEQYF.

The chain carries TRBV6-5 and TRBJ2-2; 9 nucleotides line up with TRBD1. This CDR3 has 15 residues. The V and J ends lost 5 bases and 6 bases, in that order; junction bases with no gene match: 7. Germline CDR1 reads MNHEY; CDR2 reads SVGAGI. The CDR3 loop is CASSRGTGPPGELFF. The CDR3 DNA follows: TGTGCCAGCAGTCGCGGGACAGGGCCCCCCGGGGAGCTGTTTTTT.

For the CDR3, the DNA is TGTGCCAGCAGTGGGACCCGGGACAGGGGGCGAGGAGAGACCCAGTACTTC. Protein product: CASSGTRDRGRGETQYF. The chain employs TRBV2 and TRBJ2-5; 12 bases agree with TRBD1. Trimming at V came to 4 bases and at J to 4 bases, leaving 10 bases not matched to a gene. Germline CDR1 and CDR2: SNHLY and FYNNEI. The CDR3 runs 17 residues.

V usage is TRBV28 and J usage is TRBJ1-2, with D unclear. The V and J ends lost 5 bases and 4 bases respectively, with 8 bases between them. The germline V gene encodes CDR1 MDHEN and CDR2 SYDVKM. The CDR3 extends over 12 amino acids. The CDR3 nucleotides are TGTGCCAGCAGTGAGGGTTTCTATGGCTACACCTTC. Translating it yields CASSEGFYGYTF.

The chain has TRBV9 and TRBJ2-3; the D gene is possibly TRBD1 (6 bases). The CDR3 spans 14 residues. V was cut by 0 bases and J by 6 bases, with 11 bases left in between. The V gene's germline CDR1 is SGDLS and CDR2 YYNGEE. CDR3: CASSVEDSPDTQYF. CDR3 nucleotides: TGTGCCAGCAGCGTAGAGGACAGTCCCGATACGCAGTATTTT.

This chain links TRBV7-2 with TRBJ2-1, with 8 bases identical to TRBD2. J gave up 4 bases and V 1 base, and 6 bases lay outside the gene matches. CDR1 is SGHTA and CDR2 is FQGNSA in the germline V gene. CDR3 length: 16 residues. The CDR3 is CASSLGGLAGYNEQFF. The CDR3 DNA follows: TGTGCCAGCAGCTTAGGAGGTCTAGCGGGTTACAATGAGCAGTTCTTC. The variable domain in full, completed from reference TRBV7-2 and TRBJ2-1, reads GAGVSQSPSNKVTEKGKDVELRCDPISGHTALYWYRQSLGQGLEFLIYFQGNSAPDKSGLPSDRFSAERTGGSVSTLTIQRTQQEDSAVYLCASSLGGLAGYNEQFFGPGTRLTVL.

The V and J genes are TRBV5-4 and TRBJ2-3, with TRBD2 matching 11 bases. The CDR3 runs to 16 residues. V dropped 4 bases and J dropped 0; count of bases not matched to a gene: 4. From germline, CDR1 is SGHNT and CDR2 YYREEE (reference sequence). The CDR3 DNA follows: TGTGCCAGCAGCGGAAGGACTAGCGGGAGCACAGATACGCAGTATTTT. This gives the protein CASSGRTSGSTDTQYF. Together with reference TRBV5-4 and TRBJ2-3, the CDR3 gives the full variable domain: ETGVTQSPTHLIKTRGQQVTLRCSSQSGHNTVSWYQQALGQGPQFIFQYYREEENGRGNFPPRFSGLQFPNYSSELNVNALELDDSALYLCASSGRTSGSTDTQYFGPGTRLTVL.

The rearrangement joins TRBV7-2 to TRBJ2-2; 10 bases match TRBD2. The CDR3 length is 16 residues. CDR1 SGHTA and CDR2 FQGNSA come from the germline V gene. V lost 2 bases, J lost 5 bases, and 5 bases stayed unmatched. CDR3 sequence reads: CASSLPAGGPTGELFF. The CDR3 nucleotides read TGTGCCAGCAGCTTACCAGCGGGGGGGCCTACCGGGGAGCTGTTTTTT.

The V and J genes are TRBV5-4 and TRBJ2-3, with D possibly TRBD2 on 7 matching bases. Germline loops: CDR1 SGHNT, CDR2 YYREEE (reference sequence). Trimming took off 10 bases at V and 1 base at J, with 13 bases between the two ends. The CDR3 has 13 residues. The CDR3 loop reads CALSGGRTDTQYF. DNA of the CDR3: TGTGCCCTCTCGGGGGGCCGCACAGATACGCAGTATTTT.

The rearrangement joins TRBV5-4 to TRBJ2-3, with D perhaps TRBD1 (6 bases). Germline-derived CDR1 and CDR2 are SGHNT and YYREEE (reference sequence). The V end was cut by 2 bases, the J end by 4 bases, with 17 bases between. This CDR3 spans 16 amino acids. This CDR3 is CASSLPGQISADTQYF. In nucleotides, the CDR3 is TGTGCCAGCAGCTTACCCGGACAGATTAGCGCAGATACGCAGTATTTT.